This TCR beta chain was captured in a study of response to subunit inactivated influenza vaccine. On this clonotype: Its matching antigen is unknown.

Study-level results: A suggestion made by the authors is that each seasonal influenza vaccination recruits few new T cells.

V was clipped by 5 bases and J by 9 bases; unmatched bases: 8. Germline-derived CDR1 and CDR2 are MNHNS and SASEGT. This CDR3 has 15 amino acids. In TCRdb, the RT-PCR reads were re-called with MiXCR into one record per CDR3 protein. The repertoire holds approximately 500,000 distinct CDR3 sequences, with 13% to 15% as singletons. The input for sequencing was PBMCs from blood, taken roughly 12 days after vaccination. The chain links TRBV6-1 to TRBJ2-3; 13 nucleotides agree with TRBD2. This TCR came from a middle-aged man who received an inactivated influenza vaccine. CDR3 amino acids: CASSRLAGGSYTQYF. CDR3 coding DNA: TGTGCCAGCAGTCGACTAGCGGGGGGTTCGTACACGCAGTATTTT.